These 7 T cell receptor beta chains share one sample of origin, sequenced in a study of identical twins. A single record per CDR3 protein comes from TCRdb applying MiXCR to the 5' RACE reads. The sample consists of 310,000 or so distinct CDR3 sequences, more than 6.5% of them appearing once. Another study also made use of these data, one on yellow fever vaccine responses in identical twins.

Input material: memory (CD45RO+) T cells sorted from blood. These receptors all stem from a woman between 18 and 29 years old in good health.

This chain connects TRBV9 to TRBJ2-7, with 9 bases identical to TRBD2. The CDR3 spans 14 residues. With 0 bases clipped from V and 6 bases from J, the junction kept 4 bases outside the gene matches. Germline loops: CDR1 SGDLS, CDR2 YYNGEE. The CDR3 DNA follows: TGTGCCAGCAGCGTAGGTCTAGCGGGAAGCGAGCAGTACTTC. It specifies CASSVGLAGSEQYF.

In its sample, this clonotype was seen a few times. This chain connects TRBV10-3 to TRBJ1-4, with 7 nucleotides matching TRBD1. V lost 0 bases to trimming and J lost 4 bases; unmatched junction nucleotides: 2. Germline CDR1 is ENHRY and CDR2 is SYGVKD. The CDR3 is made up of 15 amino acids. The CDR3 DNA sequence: TGTGCCATCAGTGAGTCGGGACAGAGTAATGAAAAACTGTTTTTT. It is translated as CAISESGQSNEKLFF.

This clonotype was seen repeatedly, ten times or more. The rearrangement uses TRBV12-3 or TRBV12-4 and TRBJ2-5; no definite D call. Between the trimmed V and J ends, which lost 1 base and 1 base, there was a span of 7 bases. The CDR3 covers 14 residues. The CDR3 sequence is CASSLGSGQETQYF. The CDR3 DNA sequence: TGTGCCAGCAGTTTAGGGTCGGGCCAAGAGACCCAGTACTTC.

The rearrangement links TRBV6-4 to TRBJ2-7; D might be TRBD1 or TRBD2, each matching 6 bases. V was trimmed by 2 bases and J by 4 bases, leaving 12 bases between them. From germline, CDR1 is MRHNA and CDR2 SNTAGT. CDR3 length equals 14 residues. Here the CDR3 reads CASSDGGPEYEQYF. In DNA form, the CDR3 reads TGTGCCAGCAGTGACGGGGGGCCGGAATACGAGCAGTACTTC.

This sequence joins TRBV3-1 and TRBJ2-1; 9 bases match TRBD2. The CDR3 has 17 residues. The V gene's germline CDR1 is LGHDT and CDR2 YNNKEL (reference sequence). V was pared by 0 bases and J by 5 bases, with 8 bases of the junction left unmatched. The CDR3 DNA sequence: TGTGCCAGCAGCCAAGATCTTTTAGCGGGGGCTCACAATGAGCAGTTCTTC. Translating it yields CASSQDLLAGAHNEQFF.

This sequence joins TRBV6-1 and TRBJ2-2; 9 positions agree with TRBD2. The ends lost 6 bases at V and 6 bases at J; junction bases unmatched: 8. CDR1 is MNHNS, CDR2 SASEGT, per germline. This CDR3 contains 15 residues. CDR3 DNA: TGTGCCAGCAGACCAACCGGGACTAGCCCCGGGGAGCTGTTTTTT. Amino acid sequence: CASRPTGTSPGELFF.

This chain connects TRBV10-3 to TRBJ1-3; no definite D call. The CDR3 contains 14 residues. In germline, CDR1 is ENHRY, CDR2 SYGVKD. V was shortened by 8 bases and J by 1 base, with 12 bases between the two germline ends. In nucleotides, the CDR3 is TGTGCCATCTCCGGCGGAACGTCTGGAAACACCATATATTTT. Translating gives CAISGGTSGNTIYF.